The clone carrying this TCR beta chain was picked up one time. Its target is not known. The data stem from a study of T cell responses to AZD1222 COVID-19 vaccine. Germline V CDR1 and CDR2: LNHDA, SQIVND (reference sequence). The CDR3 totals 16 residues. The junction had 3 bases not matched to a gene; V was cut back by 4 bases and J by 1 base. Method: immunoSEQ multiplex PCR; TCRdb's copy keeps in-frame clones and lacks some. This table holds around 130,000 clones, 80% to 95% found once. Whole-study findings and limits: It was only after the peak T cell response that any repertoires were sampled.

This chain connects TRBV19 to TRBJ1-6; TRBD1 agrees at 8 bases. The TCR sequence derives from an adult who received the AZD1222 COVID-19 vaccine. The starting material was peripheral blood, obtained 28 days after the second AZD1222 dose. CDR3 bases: TGTGCCAGTAGTACAGACAGGGGATCCTATAATTCACCCCTCCACTTT. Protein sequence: CASSTDRGSYNSPLHF.